This T cell receptor beta chain comes out of a study of cytomegalovirus exposure and HLA in healthy donors. Across the study: Approximately 85 million unique TCRs from HLA-typed donors made up an early data release.

Whole-study results and caveats: Common viral pathogens seemed to be connected with several of the most significant clusters, according to a later analysis.

CDR3 length: 15 residues. V dropped 4 bases and J dropped 1; count of bases not matched to a gene: 4. Germline V gene data show CDR1 as MDHEN and CDR2 as SYDVKM. Comments on this clone: Its antigen is not identified.

The PCR used 60 Vbeta and 13 Jbeta primers. The repertoire was sequenced with immunoSEQ multiplex PCR; TCRdb's copy has only in-frame clones and lacks some. Among 140,000 or so clones listed, around 59% were seen once. The sequenced sample was PBMCs. V is TRBV28 and J is TRBJ2-4, with 7 positions matching TRBD1. The TCR was taken from a male donor in good health and CMV-seronegative. DNA of the CDR3: TGTGCCAGCAGTTACAGGGGCTCGGCCAAAAACATTCAGTACTTC. Protein sequence: CASSYRGSAKNIQYF.